The source of this T cell receptor (beta chain) is a study of blood T cells in healthy people across ages. Findings and limits, study-wide: Calculation of diversity from one million T cells yielded estimates considered to be underestimates.

Trimming at V came to 6 bases and at J to 9 bases, leaving 9 bases not matched to a gene. This CDR3 region has 12 residues. Germline V CDR1 and CDR2: SGHRS, YFSETQ. PCR was performed a second time for 7 to 11 cycles using a sample-barcoded 5' primer and a J-beta primer mix. TCRdb reprocessed the 5' RACE reads with MiXCR, giving one entry per CDR3 protein. The data show roughly 1,500,000 distinct CDR3 sequences, around 36% seen once. This clonotype was counted between two and nine times. The antigen is unknown. Donors ranged from about 6 to 90 years old and were healthy Caucasians in Russia. PBMCs numbering at least 6.5 million were isolated per sample.

The chain has TRBV5-1 and TRBJ2-7; the match to TRBD1 covers 7 bases. Input material: blood. This TCR derives from a woman aged 25 to 39 in good health. DNA of the CDR3: TGCGCCAGCAAGGGACAGAACGACTGGCAGTACTTC. As protein: CASKGQNDWQYF.